The entry that follows covers one T cell receptor (beta chain) sequence. The antigen is not known. This sample is drawn from a study of beta chain features in type 1 diabetes. The germline V and J ends were trimmed by 4 bases and 4 bases, with 13 bases remaining between them. Germline CDR1 reads SNHLY; CDR2 reads FYNNEI. The CDR3 contains 14 residues. General study results and limits: Whether TCRB rearrangement is influenced by HLA type was left unresolved in this analysis. For patients, the naive, central memory and Treg TCRB repertoires appeared more alike than for healthy donors. In cDNA sequencing, cells with high TCR expression could be over-represented. A moderate, significant TCRB CDR3 shortening appeared in type 1 diabetes across four CD4+ subsets.

TCRB transcripts that were expressed got sequenced, as all of the isolated RNA had been reverse transcribed. Method: immunoSEQ multiplex PCR; TCRdb's copy keeps in-frame clones and lacks some. The sample has a few hundred thousand clones; approximately 16% are singletons. Specimen: naive CD4+ T cells from blood. The rearrangement uses TRBV2 and TRBJ1-2; a weak D match, TRBD1 (6 bases). This receptor was identified in a man younger than 30 with type 1 diabetes. The CDR3 sequence: CASSGTGQTYGYTF. The CDR3 DNA follows: TGTGCCAGCAGTGGTACCGGACAGACCTATGGCTACACCTTC.